Listed below are T cell receptor beta chains from one sample, sequenced in a study of cytomegalovirus exposure and HLA in healthy donors. TCRdb keeps only in-frame clones here, not all; method: immunoSEQ multiplex PCR. The table lists more than 80,000 clones, about three quarters of them singletons. What was sequenced was PBMCs. These receptors were collected from a human donor in good health. CDR3s include the opening cysteine and the closing phenylalanine or tryptophan. Only some rows state a clone size, as once, few, many or a class for expanded clones.

CDR3aa: CASSSSGQGSSPLHF; j_gene: TRBJ1-6; abundance: few; v_gene: TRBV5-6
CDR3aa: CASSSSRSQETQYF; j_gene: TRBJ2-5; abundance: NA; v_gene: TRBV5-1
CDR3aa: CASSPGPTNEKLFF; j_gene: TRBJ1-4; abundance: few; v_gene: TRBV11-3
CDR3aa: CASSLYPDSSYEQYF; j_gene: TRBJ2-7; abundance: NA; v_gene: TRBV11-2
CDR3aa: CASSKQLTYGYTF; j_gene: TRBJ1-2; abundance: NA; v_gene: TRBV6-1
CDR3aa: CASSLGGLAGNPYEQYF; j_gene: NA; abundance: NA; v_gene: TRBV7-8
CDR3aa: CASSLKIVSNEKLFF; j_gene: TRBJ1-4; abundance: NA; v_gene: TRBV7-9
CDR3aa: CASSLVSGQGYEKLFF; j_gene: TRBJ1-4; abundance: NA; v_gene: TRBV5-1
CDR3aa: CASSNQGYTEAFF; j_gene: TRBJ1-1; abundance: few; v_gene: TRBV19
CDR3aa: CSVGNGNSPLHF; j_gene: TRBJ1-6; abundance: NA; v_gene: TRBV29-1
CDR3aa: CASSELQGRGEKLFF; j_gene: TRBJ1-4; abundance: few; v_gene: TRBV6-1
CDR3aa: CASRTANQETQYF; j_gene: TRBJ2-5; abundance: NA; v_gene: TRBV11-2
CDR3aa: CASSLALPGVSEAFF; j_gene: TRBJ1-1; abundance: NA; v_gene: TRBV7-8
CDR3aa: CASSPGENTEAFF; j_gene: TRBJ1-1; abundance: NA; v_gene: TRBV18
CDR3aa: CASSPSGGGYNEQFF; j_gene: TRBJ2-1; abundance: once; v_gene: TRBV6-5
CDR3aa: CASSRYRGLAEAFF; j_gene: TRBJ1-1; abundance: NA; v_gene: TRBV7-8
CDR3aa: CASSVEVGRDEQYF; j_gene: TRBJ2-7; abundance: NA; v_gene: TRBV9
CDR3aa: CASSPTVRERDSSYNSPLHF; j_gene: TRBJ1-6; abundance: NA; v_gene: TRBV23-1
CDR3aa: CASSTGTGRSSEQFF; j_gene: TRBJ2-1; abundance: NA; v_gene: TRBV7-6
CDR3aa: CASSQLGSPIEAFF; j_gene: TRBJ1-1; abundance: NA; v_gene: TRBV4-1
CDR3aa: CASREGTVEKLFF; j_gene: TRBJ1-4; abundance: NA; v_gene: TRBV7-9
CDR3aa: CASSESPSSYEQYF; j_gene: TRBJ2-7; abundance: few; v_gene: TRBV10-1
CDR3aa: CASSLVGQFSGNTIYF; j_gene: TRBJ1-3; abundance: NA; v_gene: TRBV11-2
CDR3aa: CASSMGLASDTQYF; j_gene: TRBJ2-3; abundance: NA; v_gene: TRBV19
CDR3aa: CASSLTLTSGGDFYEQFF; j_gene: TRBJ2-1; abundance: NA; v_gene: TRBV7-8
CDR3aa: CATSRDPGTTGNTIYF; j_gene: TRBJ1-3; abundance: NA; v_gene: TRBV15
CDR3aa: CASSSDSGGAFSARYF; j_gene: TRBJ2-3; abundance: NA; v_gene: TRBV19
CDR3aa: CASSQVGGYAYEQYF; j_gene: TRBJ2-7; abundance: NA; v_gene: TRBV14
CDR3aa: CASSQGPGTAYYNEQFF; j_gene: TRBJ2-1; abundance: NA; v_gene: TRBV4-3
CDR3aa: CASSKPGTAGNTIYF; j_gene: TRBJ1-3; abundance: NA; v_gene: TRBV6-1
CDR3aa: CASSLVTGGVSEQFF; j_gene: TRBJ2-1; abundance: NA; v_gene: TRBV7-2
CDR3aa: CASSHTRIPRTDTQYF; j_gene: TRBJ2-3; abundance: NA; v_gene: TRBV4-1
CDR3aa: CASSQTVAGGPYEQFF; j_gene: TRBJ2-1; abundance: NA; v_gene: TRBV7-2
CDR3aa: CASRSQIQGTEQYF; j_gene: TRBJ2-7; abundance: NA; v_gene: TRBV27
CDR3aa: CASSISGNTEAFF; j_gene: TRBJ1-1; abundance: NA; v_gene: TRBV19
CDR3aa: CASSYHADRGTEAFF; j_gene: TRBJ1-1; abundance: NA; v_gene: TRBV6-6
CDR3aa: CASSVDRGPSYEQYF; j_gene: TRBJ2-7; abundance: once; v_gene: TRBV11-2
CDR3aa: CANRGQRNTEAFF; j_gene: TRBJ1-1; abundance: few; v_gene: TRBV5-4
CDR3aa: CASSRRQGKEKLFF; j_gene: TRBJ1-4; abundance: once; v_gene: TRBV5-4
CDR3aa: CAWSGNLLSNQPQHF; j_gene: TRBJ1-5; abundance: NA; v_gene: TRBV30
CDR3aa: CASSKVTRGRVGTEAFF; j_gene: TRBJ1-1; abundance: NA; v_gene: TRBV21-1
CDR3aa: CASSFGTGVGYTF; j_gene: TRBJ1-2; abundance: NA; v_gene: TRBV7-2
CDR3aa: CASSLSGNTEAFF; j_gene: TRBJ1-1; abundance: many; v_gene: TRBV7-9
CDR3aa: CASSSPRTIYF; j_gene: TRBJ1-3; abundance: once; v_gene: TRBV2
CDR3aa: CASSYSGAGSGYTF; j_gene: TRBJ1-2; abundance: NA; v_gene: TRBV6-5
CDR3aa: CASSEVDIYEQYF; j_gene: TRBJ2-7; abundance: NA; v_gene: TRBV2
CDR3aa: CASSSGTGIGPYEQYF; j_gene: NA; abundance: NA; v_gene: TRBV7-2
CDR3aa: CASSLDRGLNYEQYF; j_gene: TRBJ2-7; abundance: many; v_gene: TRBV5-6
CDR3aa: CASLRPTSGAYEQYF; j_gene: TRBJ2-7; abundance: NA; v_gene: TRBV7-8
CDR3aa: CASSGGGTYEQYF; j_gene: TRBJ2-7; abundance: NA; v_gene: TRBV6-1
CDR3aa: CASSLGSGGLPVETQYF; j_gene: TRBJ2-5; abundance: NA; v_gene: TRBV5-1
CDR3aa: CASSSRDSWMSYEQYF; j_gene: TRBJ2-7; abundance: NA; v_gene: TRBV5-5
CDR3aa: CASTAQGPKAFF; j_gene: TRBJ1-1; abundance: NA; v_gene: TRBV19
CDR3aa: CASSDKTEKLFF; j_gene: TRBJ1-4; abundance: NA; v_gene: TRBV6-6
CDR3aa: CASSLVRGEQYF; j_gene: TRBJ2-7; abundance: NA; v_gene: TRBV7-8
CDR3aa: CASSLVRGDEAFF; j_gene: TRBJ1-1; abundance: once; v_gene: TRBV7-6
CDR3aa: CASTSELIATSYNEQFF; j_gene: TRBJ2-1; abundance: NA; v_gene: TRBV5-4
CDR3aa: CASSHKSETEAFF; j_gene: TRBJ1-1; abundance: NA; v_gene: TRBV7-2
CDR3aa: CASSYVGGGQQYF; j_gene: TRBJ2-7; abundance: NA; v_gene: TRBV6-5